Shown below are 16 T cell receptor beta chains from a single sample sequenced in a study of beta chain features in type 1 diabetes. The entirety of the isolated RNA underwent reverse transcription, so expressed TCRB transcripts were sequenced. TCRdb keeps only in-frame clones here, not all; method: immunoSEQ multiplex PCR. In the table there are under 450,000 clones, 11% to 15% of which are singletons. What was sequenced was naive CD4+ T cells from blood. These receptor sequences come from a man in his thirties or forties in good health.

The chain employs TRBV14 and TRBJ2-1; D is perhaps TRBD1 (6 bases). This CDR3 is built from 14 residues. V was cut by 4 bases and J by 3 bases, with 10 bases left in between. The germline V gene encodes CDR1 SGHDN and CDR2 FVKESK. CDR3 amino acids: CASSRRGNYNEQFF. CDR3 DNA sequence: TGTGCCAGCAGCCGCAGGGGTAACTACAATGAGCAGTTCTTC.

The chain uses TRBV5-4 and TRBJ1-2; 7 nucleotides agree with TRBD1. Germline V lookup: CDR1 SGHNT, CDR2 YYREEE (reference sequence). The junction had 8 bases not matched to a gene; V was cut back by 4 bases and J by 8 bases. The CDR3 length is 13 residues. The CDR3 DNA sequence: TGTGCCAGCAGCGTCCGACAGGGAACGGGCTACACCTTC. Amino acids: CASSVRQGTGYTF.

The CDR3 region is CASSAKNTEAFF. In DNA, the CDR3 is TGTGCCAGCAGTGCTAAGAACACTGAAGCTTTCTTT. The V and J genes are TRBV28 and TRBJ1-1, with no clear D. Trimming removed 5 bases at V and 1 base at J, with 5 bases between. The V gene's germline CDR1 is MDHEN and CDR2 SYDVKM. The CDR3 runs 12 residues.

The CDR3 is CASSLRQGVNEQFF. For the CDR3, the DNA is TGTGCCAGTAGTCTCCGTCAGGGAGTGAATGAGCAGTTCTTC. This chain joins TRBV19 and TRBJ2-1; perhaps D is TRBD1 or TRBD2 (5 bases each). Trimming cost V 5 bases and J 7 bases, with 15 bases left between them. Per germline, CDR1 LNHDA and CDR2 SQIVND (reference sequence). This CDR3 contains 14 residues.

This chain joins TRBV5-1 and TRBJ2-1; 8 bases agree with TRBD2. Germline CDR1 SGHRS, CDR2 YFSETQ. This CDR3 has 15 residues. V was pared by 3 bases and J by 4 bases, with 6 bases of the junction left unmatched. CDR3: CASSWIAGLYNEQFF. The CDR3 nucleotides are TGCGCCAGCAGCTGGATAGCGGGGTTGTACAATGAGCAGTTCTTC.

This clone was seen a few times. The V gene is TRBV7-3, the J gene TRBJ2-1; TRBD2 might be the D (6 bases). V was shortened by 6 bases and J by 0 bases, with 18 bases between the two germline ends. The CDR3 spans 17 residues. Germline V gene lookup returns CDR1 SGHTA and CDR2 FQGTGA. DNA for the CDR3: TGTGCCAGCAGTTCGGGACTGGGAAAGAGCTCCTACAATGAGCAGTTCTTC. Its protein product is CASSSGLGKSSYNEQFF.

The rearrangement joins TRBV4-1 to TRBJ2-3; 10 positions agree with TRBD2. This CDR3 comprises 18 residues. Losses at the gene ends were 0 bases for V and 5 bases for J; bases not matched to a gene: 11. Germline V gene sequence: CDR1 MGHRA, CDR2 YSYEKL. This CDR3 is CASSQDLALAGGIDTQYF. The CDR3 DNA reads as TGCGCCAGCAGCCAAGATTTGGCATTAGCGGGGGGCATAGATACGCAGTATTTT.

J is TRBJ2-5 and V is TRBV5-1, with D unresolved. The CDR3 is 18 residues long. Trimming pared 4 bases from V and 3 bases from J, leaving 25 bases between. Looked up from germline, CDR1 is SGHRS and CDR2 is YFSETQ. The CDR3 DNA sequence: TGCGCCAGCAGCCCAACCCCGACAAAGAACATCCCAAAAGAGACCCAGTACTTC. It codes for CASSPTPTKNIPKETQYF.

This clone turned up a few times. The J gene is TRBJ2-7, the V gene TRBV10-3; D call uncertain. This CDR3 contains 12 residues. CDR1 is ENHRY, CDR2 SYGVKD, per germline. V was shortened by 0 bases and J by 6 bases, with 6 bases between the two germline ends. In DNA form, the CDR3 reads TGTGCCATCAGTGAGTCCTGGCTCGAGCAGTACTTC. Translation: CAISESWLEQYF.

V and J are TRBV7-2 and TRBJ2-5; tentatively, D is TRBD1 (8 bases). Germline V lookup: CDR1 SGHTA, CDR2 FQGNSA. Trimming took off 5 bases at V and 3 bases at J, with 16 bases between the two ends. The CDR3 sequence is 15 residues long. CDR3 nucleotides: TGTGCCAGCAGCGGGTACAGGGGGAGGGAAGAGACCCAGTACTTC. It codes for CASSGYRGREETQYF.

The V and J genes are TRBV7-6 and TRBJ2-3; 11 nucleotides match TRBD2. CDR1 and CDR2 (germline): SGHVS, FNYEAQ. The CDR3 contains 17 residues. V lost 1 base to trimming and J lost 2 bases; unmatched junction nucleotides: 5. This CDR3 is CASSLGASGGSTDTQYF. CDR3 coding DNA: TGTGCCAGCAGCTTAGGGGCTAGCGGGGGGTCCACAGATACGCAGTATTTT.

There are many counts of this clone. This chain uses TRBV21-1 with TRBJ1-1. TRBV21-1 is given as a pseudogene. The CDR3 extends over 11 amino acids. The CDR3 spells CASSKGRTAFF. The DNA for the CDR3 is TGTGCCAGCAGCAAAGGGAGGACCGCTTTCTTT.

The J gene is TRBJ2-7, the V gene TRBV7-2; D is undetermined. CDR1 and CDR2 (germline): SGHTA, FQGNSA. The CDR3 contains 14 residues. V was cut by 3 bases and J by 5 bases, with 14 bases left in between. The CDR3 nucleotides read TGTGCCAGCAGCTTTGTCGGGTCTAGAGACGAGCAGTACTTC. The encoded protein is CASSFVGSRDEQYF.

This clone was observed a handful of times. One end of the junction fails to match germline, which may point to a read error. V gene TRBV7-9 combines with J gene TRBJ2-3, with 11 bases lining up with TRBD2. The CDR3 runs 15 residues. Germline V lookup: CDR1 SEHNR, CDR2 FQNEAQ (reference sequence). CDR3 loop: CASSIAGGLTDTQYF. CDR3 nucleotide sequence: TGTGCCAGCAGCATAGCGGGAGGGCTCACAGATACGCAGTATTTT. Filled out from reference TRBV7-9 and TRBJ2-3, the complete variable domain reads DTGVSQNPRHKITKRGQNVTFRCDPISEHNRLYWYRQTLGQGPEFLTYFQNEAQLEKSRLLSDRFSAERPKGSFSTLEIQRTEQGDSAMYLCASSIAGGLTDTQYFGPGTRLTVL.

This rearrangement joins TRBV7-9 to TRBJ1-2; a possible D gene is TRBD1 (6 bases). Trimming took off 5 bases at V and 4 bases at J, with 17 bases between the two ends. The CDR3 contains 15 residues. The germline V gene has CDR1 SEHNR and CDR2 FQNEAQ (reference sequence). The CDR3, as DNA: TGTGCCAGCAGCATTGCGAGGGGGTCCTCCTATGGCTACACCTTC. Protein: CASSIARGSSYGYTF.

The chain employs TRBV10-3 and TRBJ2-3; weak D call: TRBD2 (6 bases). CDR1 and CDR2 (germline): ENHRY, SYGVKD. The CDR3 is made up of 13 amino acids. Trimming shortened V by 6 bases and J by 0 bases, and 7 bases separated the two germline ends. This chain's CDR3 is CAISRESTDTQYF. The DNA for the CDR3 is TGTGCCATCAGCCGGGAGAGCACAGATACGCAGTATTTT.